This T cell receptor (beta chain) derives from a study of beta chain features in type 1 diabetes. General observations from the study: Researchers report that Type 1 diabetes patients had moderately but significantly shorter TCRB CDR3s across all four CD4+ subsets.

Expressed TCRB transcripts were sequenced because the entire RNA isolate underwent reverse transcription. Method: immunoSEQ multiplex PCR; TCRdb's copy keeps in-frame clones and lacks some. Here the sample spans approximately 170,000 clones, roughly 8% being singletons. Deletions cut 3 bases from V and 7 bases from J, with 18 bases between. Germline V gene data show CDR1 as KGHSH and CDR2 as LQKENI. The CDR3 is made up of 15 amino acids. This clone was seen a few times. Its antigen is as yet unknown. Sorting produced populations that all topped 98% purity. The chain uses TRBV18 and TRBJ2-5; D is possibly TRBD1 (6 bases). The TCR comes from a man aged 18 to 29 with type 1 diabetes. Sequencing was performed on central memory CD4+ T cells from blood. CDR3 nucleotides: TGTGCCAGCTCACCTGCGACAGGACCTTTCCGGACCCAGTACTTC. Protein product: CASSPATGPFRTQYF. Supplemented by reference TRBV18 and TRBJ2-5, the full variable domain reads NAGVMQNPRHLVRRRGQEARLRCSPMKGHSHVYWYRQLPEEGLKFMVYLQKENIIDESGMPKERFSAEFPKEGPSILRIQQVVRGDSAAYFCASSPATGPFRTQYFGPGTRLLVL.